One sample yielded the 29 T cell receptor beta chains listed below, sequenced in a study of T cell responses to AZD1222 COVID-19 vaccine. The protocol was immunoSEQ multiplex PCR, while the TCRdb copy is restricted to in-frame clones and leaves out a portion. Of 180,000 or so clones listed, about nine tenths are singletons. The sequenced sample was peripheral blood, obtained 28 days after the second AZD1222 dose. These receptors all come from an adult who received the AZD1222 COVID-19 vaccine.

This rearrangement joins TRBV29-1 to TRBJ1-1, with 8 bases that match TRBD1. The germline gives CDR1 SQVTM, CDR2 ANQGSEA. V gave up 7 bases and J gave up 8 bases; unmatched junction bases: 9. The CDR3 runs 12 residues. The chain's CDR3 is CSDRTGPVEAFF. The DNA of the CDR3 is TGCAGCGACCGGACAGGGCCAGTAGAAGCTTTCTTT.

The V call is TRBV2, the J call TRBJ2-7, with 10 bases matching TRBD2. This CDR3 has 15 amino acids. Germline CDR1 is SNHLY and CDR2 is FYNNEI. With V trimmed by 1 base and J by 2 bases, 2 bases remained unmatched. The CDR3 nucleotides read TGTGCCAGCAGTGAAGAAGCGGGAGGGGCCTACGAGCAGTACTTC. Translated: CASSEEAGGAYEQYF.

The rearrangement uses TRBV5-1 and TRBJ2-4; TRBD2 matches at 10 bases. The ends lost 0 bases at V and 0 bases at J; junction bases unmatched: 6. The germline V gene has CDR1 SGHRS and CDR2 YFSETQ. The CDR3 consists of 18 residues. In DNA, the CDR3 is TGCGCCAGCAGCTTGGGGGCTAGCGGGGGTGTAGCCAAAAACATTCAGTACTTC. Its translation: CASSLGASGGVAKNIQYF.

The gene calls are TRBV28 and TRBJ2-7; D is unresolved. The germline V gene encodes CDR1 MDHEN and CDR2 SYDVKM. Trimming pared 6 bases from V and 9 bases from J, leaving 18 bases between. The CDR3 loop spans 13 amino acids. CDR3 in amino acids: CASSPTPYESQYF. CDR3 coding DNA: TGTGCCAGCAGCCCGACACCCTACGAGTCGCAGTACTTC.

Only one count was recorded for this clone. V is TRBV20-1 and J is TRBJ1-2, with D perhaps matching TRBD1 (5 bases). Germline V gives CDR1 DFQATT, CDR2 SNEGSKA (reference sequence). This CDR3 has 14 amino acids. Trimming cost V 3 bases and J 1 base, with 12 bases left between them. DNA of the CDR3: TGCAGTGCTAGTTCCCGACAGAATAACTATGGCTACACCTTC. It codes for CSASSRQNNYGYTF.

This chain connects TRBV7-2 to TRBJ2-5; 9 bases are shared with TRBD1. Germline CDR1 SGHTA, CDR2 FQGNSA. The CDR3 is 15 amino acids. Trimming at V came to 1 base and at J to 5 bases, leaving 5 bases not matched to a gene. The CDR3: CASSLDRGRHETQYF. For the CDR3, the DNA is TGTGCCAGCAGCTTAGACAGGGGGCGGCACGAGACCCAGTACTTC. The full variable domain, completed using reference TRBV7-2 and TRBJ2-5, is GAGVSQSPSNKVTEKGKDVELRCDPISGHTALYWYRQSLGQGLEFLIYFQGNSAPDKSGLPSDRFSAERTGGSVSTLTIQRTQQEDSAVYLCASSLDRGRHETQYFGPGTRLLVL.

V and J are TRBV27 and TRBJ2-2; unclear D gene. Germline V lookup: CDR1 MNHEY, CDR2 SMNVEV (reference sequence). Deletions cut 5 bases from V and 2 bases from J, with 15 bases between. This CDR3 region has 16 residues. In DNA, the CDR3 is TGTGCCAGCAGTCCTAGGAGCCCGGGCAACACCGGGGAGCTGTTTTTT. Translated: CASSPRSPGNTGELFF.

This clone was seen a handful of times. This chain joins TRBV2 and TRBJ2-5, with D possibly TRBD2 on 6 matching bases. Germline assignment: CDR1 SNHLY and CDR2 FYNNEI. The CDR3 loop spans 15 amino acids. V was cut by 2 bases and J by 7 bases, with 17 bases left in between. CDR3 residues: CASSELGGPPGTQYF. In DNA, the CDR3 is TGTGCCAGCAGTGAACTGGGGGGACCTCCCGGGACCCAGTACTTC.

V is TRBV30 and J is TRBJ1-2; no clear D gene. Germline CDR1 reads GTSNPN; CDR2 reads SVGIG (reference sequence). The CDR3 extends over 13 amino acids. V was trimmed by 2 bases and J by 6 bases, leaving 13 bases between them. In DNA form, the CDR3 reads TGTGCCTGGAGTTATAGTAGACTGGATGGCTACACCTTC. Amino acids: CAWSYSRLDGYTF.

This sequence joins TRBV28 and TRBJ1-1; D is perhaps TRBD1 (6 bases). Germline V CDR1 and CDR2: MDHEN, SYDVKM. CDR3 length equals 13 residues. V was clipped by 6 bases and J by 5 bases, with 13 bases between them. CDR3 DNA: TGTGCCAGCAGGTCTGAGGGGGGGACTGAAGCTTTCTTT. It yields the protein CASRSEGGTEAFF.

Here the CDR3 DNA reads TGTGCCAGCAGTCCAGGGGGCTCCTATGGCTACACCTTC. Residues: CASSPGGSYGYTF. The chain combines TRBV27 with TRBJ1-2; 8 nucleotides match TRBD1. The CDR3 covers 13 residues. CDR1 and CDR2 from the germline V gene are MNHEY and SMNVEV (reference sequence). Trimming at V came to 5 bases and at J to 4 bases, leaving 3 bases not matched to a gene.

The chain couples TRBV6-5 to TRBJ2-7; 7 positions agree with TRBD1. Germline loops: CDR1 MNHEY, CDR2 SVGAGI. The CDR3 is 13 residues long. Trimming cost V 8 bases and J 0 bases; bases outside gene matches: 4. This CDR3 reads CASRGGGSYEQYF. The CDR3 region has the DNA TGTGCCAGCCGAGGGGGCGGCTCCTACGAGCAGTACTTC.

The genes are TRBV6-5 and TRBJ1-1; no reliable D call. Germline lookup yields CDR1 MNHEY and CDR2 SVGAGI. The CDR3 is 12 residues long. The V and J ends lost 6 bases and 5 bases respectively, with 10 bases between them. CDR3: CASRGSGTEAFF. The CDR3 bases are TGTGCCAGCAGGGGATCGGGGACTGAAGCTTTCTTT.

In DNA, the CDR3 is TGTGCCAGCAGTTTAGGGAGCTCCTACGAGCAGTACTTC. Translated: CASSLGSSYEQYF. The chain uses TRBV12-3 or TRBV12-4 and TRBJ2-7; D gene unclear. The V end was cut by 1 base, the J end by 0 bases, with 4 bases between. CDR3 length: 13 residues.

This clone was observed a single time. The V and J genes are TRBV4-1 and TRBJ1-5, with a tentative D call TRBD1 (6 bases). The CDR3 sequence is 15 residues long. Germline V gene lookup returns CDR1 MGHRA and CDR2 YSYEKL. V lost 3 bases to trimming and J lost 3 bases, with 12 bases between them. The CDR3 loop is CASSHIGQINQPQHF. In nucleotides, the CDR3 is TGCGCCAGCAGCCACATTGGACAGATCAATCAGCCCCAGCATTTT.

V usage is TRBV28 and J usage is TRBJ1-2; TRBD1 matches 7 bases. The ends lost 6 bases at V and 4 bases at J; junction bases unmatched: 8. Per germline, CDR1 MDHEN and CDR2 SYDVKM. This CDR3 is 14 amino acids long. For the CDR3, the DNA is TGTGCCAGCAGCCAAACAGGGGTTCGCTATGGCTACACCTTC. This sequence encodes CASSQTGVRYGYTF.

The chain is built from TRBV27 and TRBJ1-2; TRBD1 agrees at 8 bases. J was trimmed by 5 bases and V by 7 bases; bases with no gene match: 9. CDR3 length: 14 amino acids. Germline-derived CDR1 and CDR2 are MNHEY and SMNVEV (reference sequence). The CDR3 loop reads CASTRTGYDYGYTF. CDR3 sequence (DNA): TGTGCCAGCACCAGGACAGGGTACGATTATGGCTACACCTTC.

The V gene is TRBV19, the J gene TRBJ1-2; no firm D call. Between the trimmed V and J ends, which lost 1 base and 8 bases, there was a span of 14 bases. This CDR3 is built from 14 residues. The germline V gene encodes CDR1 LNHDA and CDR2 SQIVND (reference sequence). The CDR3 is CASSIAPLLGGYTF. The CDR3 coding sequence is TGTGCCAGTAGTATAGCCCCCCTGCTAGGAGGCTACACCTTC.

The rearrangement links TRBV10-3 to TRBJ2-1, with a possible D match to TRBD2 (5 bases). The CDR3 extends over 12 amino acids. Trimming removed 0 bases from V and 10 bases from J, with 7 bases in between. The germline V gene has CDR1 ENHRY and CDR2 SYGVKD. In DNA form, the CDR3 reads TGTGCCATCAGTGAGTCGTCGGGGGAGCAGTTCTTC. Amino acids: CAISESSGEQFF.

This clone has just one count. The J gene is TRBJ1-6, the V gene TRBV5-8; D remains unclear. The V and J ends lost 5 bases and 0 bases respectively, with 21 bases between them. This CDR3 comprises 19 residues. CDR1 is SGHTS and CDR2 is YDEGEE in the germline V gene. CDR3 DNA sequence: TGTGCCAGCAGAAAGAGATCCTGGAGGACCGGCTCCTATAATTCACCCCTCCACTTT. This codes for CASRKRSWRTGSYNSPLHF.

The V and J genes are TRBV5-1 and TRBJ2-2; D is unclear. Trimming removed 2 bases from V and 3 bases from J, with 11 bases in between. The CDR3 has 15 amino acids. The germline V gene encodes CDR1 SGHRS and CDR2 YFSETQ. Here the CDR3 DNA reads TGCGCCAGCAGCTTCGGTGCCAGCGACACCGGGGAGCTGTTTTTT. Protein: CASSFGASDTGELFF.

This chain uses TRBV6-5 with TRBJ1-3, with D maybe TRBD1 (5 bases). The ends were cut back, 4 bases at V and 0 bases at J, with 13 bases in the middle. Germline loops: CDR1 MNHEY, CDR2 SVGAGI. This CDR3 comprises 16 residues. DNA for the CDR3: TGTGCCAGCAGTTGGGGGGACTCGAGCTCTGGAAACACCATATATTTT. Amino acids: CASSWGDSSSGNTIYF.

CDR3 sequence (DNA): TGTGCCAGCAGCGTAGCTACGGTCGTCACTGAAGCTTTCTTT. Protein product: CASSVATVVTEAFF. The V gene is TRBV9, the J gene TRBJ1-1; D unresolved. Trimming took 0 bases from V and 4 from J, leaving 10 bases between them. The CDR3 has 14 amino acids. CDR1 and CDR2 from the germline V gene are SGDLS and YYNGEE.

In nucleotides, the CDR3 is TGCGCCAGCAGCCCTGACAACCAAGAGACCCAGTACTTC. Amino acid sequence: CASSPDNQETQYF. The chain employs TRBV5-1 and TRBJ2-5; D ambiguous. The CDR3 totals 13 residues. The V end was cut by 4 bases, the J end by 0 bases, with 7 bases between. Germline V gives CDR1 SGHRS, CDR2 YFSETQ.

A few counts support this clone. The chain uses TRBV11-2 and TRBJ2-2, with TRBD2 matching over 10 bases. The CDR3 is 16 residues long. The V and J ends lost 2 bases and 3 bases, in that order; junction bases with no gene match: 3. CDR1 is SGHAT and CDR2 is FQNNGV in the germline V gene. Written as DNA, the CDR3 is TGTGCCAGCAGCTTACTAGCGGGAGACCACACCGGGGAGCTGTTTTTT. Translation: CASSLLAGDHTGELFF. The complete variable domain, with remaining parts taken from reference TRBV11-2 and TRBJ2-2, reads EAGVAQSPRYKIIEKRQSVAFWCNPISGHATLYWYQQILGQGPKLLIQFQNNGVVDDSQLPKDRFSAERLKGVDSTLKIQPAKLEDSAVYLCASSLLAGDHTGELFFGEGSRLTVL.

In this sample, this clone turned up once. The genes are TRBV4-1 and TRBJ1-5; 9 bases match TRBD1. This CDR3 contains 17 residues. The V segment lost 5 bases and the J segment 2 bases; nucleotides outside the gene matches: 10. The germline gives CDR1 MGHRA, CDR2 YSYEKL. CDR3 region: CASSGRLGQGRNQPQHF. For the CDR3, the DNA is TGCGCCAGCAGCGGCCGCCTGGGACAGGGTCGCAATCAGCCCCAGCATTTT.

This chain connects TRBV9 to TRBJ1-5, with a possible D match to TRBD1 (5 bases). Germline CDR1 is SGDLS and CDR2 is YYNGEE. The CDR3 is made up of 14 amino acids. With 0 bases removed from V and 7 bases from J, the gap between germline ends came to 11 bases. CDR3 in amino acids: CASSVGGWGQPQHF. The CDR3 nucleotides are TGTGCCAGCAGCGTAGGGGGATGGGGGCAGCCCCAGCATTTT.

The chain combines TRBV6-1 with TRBJ1-4, with TRBD1 matching over 7 bases. The J segment lost 8 bases and the V segment lost 1 base, leaving 7 bases of the junction unmatched. This CDR3 is built from 15 residues. Germline CDR1 MNHNS, CDR2 SASEGT. CDR3 nucleotide sequence: TGTGCCAGCAGTGAAGTAGGGGGCGAAGGGGAAAAACTGTTTTTT. Translating gives CASSEVGGEGEKLFF.

V is TRBV7-6 and J is TRBJ1-4; TRBD1 matches at 8 bases. Germline assignment: CDR1 SGHVS and CDR2 FNYEAQ. The CDR3 contains 14 residues. With 4 bases clipped from V and 3 bases from J, the junction kept 1 base outside the gene matches. The CDR3 loop is CASSSRGPNEKLFF. As DNA, the CDR3 is TGTGCCAGCAGCTCCAGGGGGCCTAATGAAAAACTGTTTTTT.